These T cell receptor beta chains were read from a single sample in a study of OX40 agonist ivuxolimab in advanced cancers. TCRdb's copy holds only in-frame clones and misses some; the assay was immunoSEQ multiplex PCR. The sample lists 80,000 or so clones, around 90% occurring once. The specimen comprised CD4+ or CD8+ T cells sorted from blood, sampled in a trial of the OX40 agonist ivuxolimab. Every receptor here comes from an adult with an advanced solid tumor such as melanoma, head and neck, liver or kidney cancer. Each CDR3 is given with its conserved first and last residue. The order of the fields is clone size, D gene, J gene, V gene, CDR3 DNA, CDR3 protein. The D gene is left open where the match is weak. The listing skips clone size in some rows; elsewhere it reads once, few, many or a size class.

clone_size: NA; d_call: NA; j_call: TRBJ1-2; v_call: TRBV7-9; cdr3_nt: TGTGCCAGCAGCTTAGCAAGGTCTGGCTACACCTTC; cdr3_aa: CASSLARSGYTF
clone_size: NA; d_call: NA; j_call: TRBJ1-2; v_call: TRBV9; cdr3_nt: TGTGCCAGCAGTAGTGGGCATGGTGGCTACACCTTC; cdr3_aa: CASSSGHGGYTF
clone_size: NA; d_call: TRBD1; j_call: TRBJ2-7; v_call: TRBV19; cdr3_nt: TGTGCCAGTAGGAGGGAGGATAAACAGGGGGGCCTCTCCTACGAGCAGTACTTC; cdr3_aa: CASRREDKQGGLSYEQYF
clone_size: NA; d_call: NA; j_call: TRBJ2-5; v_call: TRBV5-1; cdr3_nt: TGCGCCAGCAGCTTTTCTAGCGCCCAAGAGACCCAGTACTTC; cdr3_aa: CASSFSSAQETQYF
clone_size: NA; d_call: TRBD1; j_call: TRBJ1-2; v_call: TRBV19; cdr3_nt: TGTGCCAGTAGTAGGGGACAGGGTGGCTATGGCTACACCTTC; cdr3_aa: CASSRGQGGYGYTF
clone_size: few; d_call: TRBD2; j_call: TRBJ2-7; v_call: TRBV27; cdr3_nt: TGTGCCAGCAGTTTCGGCCTAGCGGGAGGGCCGTACGAGCAGTACTTC; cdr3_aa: CASSFGLAGGPYEQYF
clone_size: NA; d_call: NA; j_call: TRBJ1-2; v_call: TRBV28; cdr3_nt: TGTGCCAGCAGTTCCTACCGGCTCGGGGGCTACACCTTC; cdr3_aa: CASSSYRLGGYTF
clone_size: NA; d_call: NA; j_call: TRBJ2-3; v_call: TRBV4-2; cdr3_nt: TGTGCCAGCAGGACACCTAGCACAGATACGCAGTATTTT; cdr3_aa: CASRTPSTDTQYF
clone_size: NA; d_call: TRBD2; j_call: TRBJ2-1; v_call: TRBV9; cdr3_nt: TGTGCCAGCAGCGTAGGGGGACTAGCGGGAAATGAGCAGTTCTTC; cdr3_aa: CASSVGGLAGNEQFF
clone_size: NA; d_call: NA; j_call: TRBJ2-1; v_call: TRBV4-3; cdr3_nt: TGCGCCAGCAGCCATCCCCCCCTAGTCAATGAGCAGTTCTTC; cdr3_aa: CASSHPPLVNEQFF
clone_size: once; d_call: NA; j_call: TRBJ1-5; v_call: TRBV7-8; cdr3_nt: TGTGCCAGCAGCCCCTCCCAAGACAGGCTGCGCAATCAGCCCCAGCATTTT; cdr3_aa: CASSPSQDRLRNQPQHF
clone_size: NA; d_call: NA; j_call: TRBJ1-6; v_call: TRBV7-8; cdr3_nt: TGTGCCAGCAGCTTAAGTAGGGCGGCCGATTCACCCCTCCACTTT; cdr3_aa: CASSLSRAADSPLHF
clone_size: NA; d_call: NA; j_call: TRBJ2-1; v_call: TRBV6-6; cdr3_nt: TGTGCCAGCAGTTACCTTTGGGGAGGTGAGCAGTTCTTC; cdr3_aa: CASSYLWGGEQFF
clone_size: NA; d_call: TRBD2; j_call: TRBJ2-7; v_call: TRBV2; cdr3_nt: TGTGCCAGCAACGGGGGGTTCGACGAGCAGTACTTC; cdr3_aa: CASNGGFDEQYF
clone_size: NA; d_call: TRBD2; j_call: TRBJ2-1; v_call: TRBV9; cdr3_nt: TGTGCCAGCAGCAGAGGGCCTAGCGGGGCCCCCGGCGATGAGCAGTTCTTC; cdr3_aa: CASSRGPSGAPGDEQFF
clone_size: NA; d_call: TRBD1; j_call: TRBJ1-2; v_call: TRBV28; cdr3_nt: TGTGCCAGTCTGCCCGGGACAGCCTCTTATGGCTATGGCTACACCTTC; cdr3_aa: CASLPGTASYGYGYTF
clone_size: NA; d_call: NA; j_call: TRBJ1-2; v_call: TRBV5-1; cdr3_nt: TGCGCCAGCAGCCCGACCGGGACGTACGACTATGGCTACACCTTC; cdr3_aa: CASSPTGTYDYGYTF
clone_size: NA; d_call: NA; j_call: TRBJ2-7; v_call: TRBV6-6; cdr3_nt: TGTGCCAGCAGTTACGGCAGCCAGTCCTACGAGCAGTACTTC; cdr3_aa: CASSYGSQSYEQYF
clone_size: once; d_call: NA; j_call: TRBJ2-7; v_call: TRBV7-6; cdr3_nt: TGTGCCAGCAGCTTAGTTGAGCGGTTTGGCAGGGGCGGCGAGCAGTACTTC; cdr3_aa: CASSLVERFGRGGEQYF
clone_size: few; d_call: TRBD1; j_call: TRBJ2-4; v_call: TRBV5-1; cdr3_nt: TGCGCCAGCAGCTTAGGTTCCAGACAGGGGGCTACCAAAAACATTCAGTACTTC; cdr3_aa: CASSLGSRQGATKNIQYF
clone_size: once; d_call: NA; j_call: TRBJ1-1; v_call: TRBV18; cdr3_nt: TGTGCCAGCTCACAAAACAGGGTGAACACTGAAGCTTTCTTT; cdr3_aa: CASSQNRVNTEAFF
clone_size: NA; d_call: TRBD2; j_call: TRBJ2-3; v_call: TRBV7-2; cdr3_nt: TGTGCCAGCAGCTTATTCGGGAGGCCCCCAGATACGCAGTATTTT; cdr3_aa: CASSLFGRPPDTQYF
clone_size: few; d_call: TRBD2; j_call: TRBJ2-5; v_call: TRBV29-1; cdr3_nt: TGCAGCGTTGGGGAGGGAGAGACCCAGTACTTC; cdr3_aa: CSVGEGETQYF
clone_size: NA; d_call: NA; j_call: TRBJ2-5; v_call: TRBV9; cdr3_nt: TGTGCCAGCAGCGTAGGGCAGGGGAGAGAGACCCAGTACTTC; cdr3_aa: CASSVGQGRETQYF
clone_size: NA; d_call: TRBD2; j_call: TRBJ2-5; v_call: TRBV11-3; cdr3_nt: TGTGCCAGCAGCCCCGGGGGGACTAGACTCGAGACCCAGTACTTC; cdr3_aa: CASSPGGTRLETQYF
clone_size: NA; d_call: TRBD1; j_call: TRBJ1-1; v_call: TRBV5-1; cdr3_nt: TGCGCCAGCAGCGTAGGACAGGGCTGGAACACTGAAGCTTTCTTT; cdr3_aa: CASSVGQGWNTEAFF
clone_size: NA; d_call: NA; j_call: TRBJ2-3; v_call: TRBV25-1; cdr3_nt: TGTGCCAGCAGTTACAGGGTTGGTTCAGATACGCAGTATTTT; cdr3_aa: CASSYRVGSDTQYF
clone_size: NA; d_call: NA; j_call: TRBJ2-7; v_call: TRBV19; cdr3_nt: TGTGCCAGTAGTATTCCGGGACGGTACGAGCAGTACTTC; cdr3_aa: CASSIPGRYEQYF
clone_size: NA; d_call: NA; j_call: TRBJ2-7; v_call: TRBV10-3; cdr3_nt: TGTGCCATCACTTCCTCCCATCAGGGCGAGCAGTACTTC; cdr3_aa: CAITSSHQGEQYF
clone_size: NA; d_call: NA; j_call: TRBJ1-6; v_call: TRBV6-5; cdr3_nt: TGTGCCAGCAGTCTGAGCTATGGGGCCCTCCACTTT; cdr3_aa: CASSLSYGALHF
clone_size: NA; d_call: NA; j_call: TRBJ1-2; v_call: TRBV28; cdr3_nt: TGTGCCAGCAGAGATACAGCTAACTATGGCTACACCTTC; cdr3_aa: CASRDTANYGYTF
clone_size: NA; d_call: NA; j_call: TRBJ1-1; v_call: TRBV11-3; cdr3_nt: TGTGCCAGCAGCTTAGACGCAATGGCGAACACTGAAGCTTTCTTT; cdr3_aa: CASSLDAMANTEAFF
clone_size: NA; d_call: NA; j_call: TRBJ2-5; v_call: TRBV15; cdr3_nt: TGTGCCACCAGCAGGGACACCTTCCAAGAGACCCAGTACTTC; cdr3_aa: CATSRDTFQETQYF
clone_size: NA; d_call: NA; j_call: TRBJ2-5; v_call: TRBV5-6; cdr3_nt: TGTGCCAGCAGCTTTTTCCGCAGGGAAGAGACCCAGTACTTC; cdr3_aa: CASSFFRREETQYF
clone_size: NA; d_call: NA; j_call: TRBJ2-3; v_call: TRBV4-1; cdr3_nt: TGCGCCAGCAGCCGGAACGGGGGAGCGAGCACAGATACGCAGTATTTT; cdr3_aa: CASSRNGGASTDTQYF
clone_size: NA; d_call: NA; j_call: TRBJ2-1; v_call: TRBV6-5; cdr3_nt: TGTGCCAGCAGTTACGGGCACACGGAATTGGAGCAGTTCTTC; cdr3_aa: CASSYGHTELEQFF
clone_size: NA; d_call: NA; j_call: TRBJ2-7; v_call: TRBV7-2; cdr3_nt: TGTGCCAGCAGCTTATTTAGGGAAGGTTCCGAGCAGTACTTC; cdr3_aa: CASSLFREGSEQYF